What follows is one TCR beta chain and its context. In the original processing: Amplification from reference gene primers served as the basis for estimated nucleated cell counts. Generated by immunoSEQ multiplex PCR, the TCRdb table keeps only in-frame clones and is missing some. The V and J calls and clone size come from that table; D and trimming were worked out from the DNA. The sample lists 100,000 to 150,000 clones, approximately 80% occurring once. This record comes from a study of blood T cell repertoires in COVID-19. As for the study in general: Researchers got acute and convalescent COVID-19 samples from the United States, Italy and Spain. Nucleic acid was either cDNA or gDNA, and it came from T cells, B-cell-depleted T cells, or PBMCs.

The CDR3 spans 15 residues. Germline V gives CDR1 LNHDA, CDR2 SQIVND (reference sequence). Trimming removed 7 bases at V and 0 bases at J, with 13 bases between. Material for sequencing was peripheral blood. This TCR was recovered from a man aged 55-75 years with acute or convalescent COVID-19. This chain uses TRBV19 with TRBJ2-4; possible D gene TRBD2, 6 bases. Written as DNA, the CDR3 is TGTGCCAGTAATCCCTCGGGACTAGCCAAAAACATTCAGTACTTC. As protein: CASNPSGLAKNIQYF. The variable domain in full, completed from reference TRBV19 and TRBJ2-4, reads DGGITQSPKYLFRKEGQNVTLSCEQNLNHDAMYWYRQDPGQGLRLIYYSQIVNDFQKGDIAEGYSVSREKKESFPLTVTSAQKNPTAFYLCASNPSGLAKNIQYFGAGTRLSVL.